The clone carrying this T cell receptor beta chain appeared a few times. Each patient went into thyroid surgery without having received any treatment. CDR1 is MGHRA, CDR2 YSYEKL, per germline. CDR3 length: 17 residues. Trimming stripped 3 bases from V and 2 bases from J, with 17 bases between. The data derive from a study of metastatic and nonmetastatic thyroid tumors. Study-wide context: For malignant and benign thyroid patients, tumor or nodule tissue and blood were the sources whose repertoires were compared.

TCRdb used MiXCR to call clones anew from the PCR reads. The sample records about 38,000 clones, about 25% being singletons. The J gene is TRBJ2-1, the V gene TRBV4-1; perhaps D is TRBD1 or TRBD2 (5 bases each). What was sequenced was blood. The sequence derives from a female donor with papillary thyroid cancer or a benign thyroid nodule (not recorded which). Some clones in this sample may be carry-over from other donors' samples. The CDR3, as DNA: TGCGCCAGCAGCCACATCCTGTCGGGGACGCCCTACAATGAGCAGTTCTTC. It specifies CASSHILSGTPYNEQFF.